This TCR beta chain was retrieved from a study of regulatory dendritic cells for organ transplantation. About the study: Regulatory dendritic cells came from monocytes given vitamin D3 and IL-10. Dendritic cell cultures received LPS on day 6. Broader study findings: Naive T cells showed high diversity, memory cells less, memory CD8+ least.

The ends lost 5 bases at V and 3 bases at J; junction bases unmatched: 1. There are 13 residues in the CDR3. From germline, CDR1 is SGHVS and CDR2 FNYEAQ. Some clones are missing from TCRdb's copy, which holds only in-frame ones; the method was immunoSEQ multiplex PCR. The sample holds about 12,000 clones, 60% to 80% seen once. Sorted T cells were CFSE-labeled and cultured four to five days with allogeneic regulatory or mature dendritic cells at 1:10. As to this clone: The antigen remains undetermined.

Input material: naive CD8+ T cells from blood cultured with regulatory dendritic cells. The subset was: CD45RA+ naive T cells. The TCR sequence derives from a human donor in good health. The gene calls are TRBV7-6 and TRBJ2-7; TRBD1 matches 10 bases. The CDR3 here is CASSRTGGYEQYF. The CDR3 DNA reads TGTGCCAGCAGCCGGACAGGGGGCTACGAGCAGTACTTC. The full variable domain, completed using reference TRBV7-6 and TRBJ2-7, is GAGVSQSPRYKVTKRGQDVALRCDPISGHVSLYWYRQALGQGPEFLTYFNYEAQQDKSGLPNDRFSAERPEGSISTLTIQRTEQRDSAMYRCASSRTGGYEQYFGPGTRLTVT.